The rows below give T cell receptor beta chains drawn from one sample of a study of T-cell memory formation after mild COVID-19. Each CDR3 protein gets one entry after TCRdb re-called the 5' RACE reads with MiXCR. This sample has about 350,000 distinct CDR3 sequences, with roughly 13% found just once. The specimen was PBMCs or a T cell subset sorted from them (not recorded which). Source of these receptors: a man younger than 35 who had mild COVID-19 (a few samples of this study predate the infection). Cell type and time point are not known. Both conserved end residues are part of each CDR3. Each record gives: clone size, V gene, D gene, J gene, CDR3 protein, CDR3 DNA. D genes are given only for firm matches. Not all rows give a size; the values are once, few, many and, for expanded clones, a class.

few	TRBV5-6	TRBD1	TRBJ1-1	CASSLNRGYDTEAFF	TGTGCCAGCAGCCTGAACAGGGGCTATGACACTGAAGCTTTCTTT
many	TRBV29-1	NA	TRBJ2-1	CSVKEWAGAGNEQFF	TGCAGCGTTAAGGAATGGGCAGGGGCGGGTAATGAGCAGTTCTTC
few	TRBV4-1	NA	TRBJ2-6	CASSQSVGSLSGANVLTF	TGCGCCAGCAGCCAATCGGTCGGCAGTCTCTCTGGGGCCAACGTCCTGACTTTC
few	TRBV5-1	NA	TRBJ1-6	CASRDGSDNSPLHF	TGCGCCAGCAGAGACGGATCGGATAATTCACCCCTCCACTTT
NA	TRBV6-5	NA	TRBJ1-2	CASISRSGSYGYTF	TGTGCCAGCATCTCTAGGTCAGGGAGCTATGGCTACACCTTC
NA	TRBV20-1	TRBD1	TRBJ1-1	CSANRRDRRMNTEAFF	TGCAGTGCCAACCGCCGGGACAGGCGAATGAACACTGAAGCTTTCTTT
NA	TRBV10-3	NA	TRBJ2-7	CAISENTDGAYEQYF	TGTGCCATCAGCGAAAATACGGACGGGGCCTACGAGCAGTACTTC
few	TRBV5-1	TRBD1	TRBJ2-5	CASSLATGTGVQETQYF	TGCGCCAGCAGCTTGGCTACCGGGACAGGGGTGCAAGAGACCCAGTACTTC
NA	TRBV15	NA	TRBJ2-5	CATSRGGQETQYF	TGTGCCACCAGCAGAGGCGGACAAGAGACCCAGTACTTC
few	TRBV18	NA	TRBJ2-6	CASSPGTGANVLTF	TGTGCCAGCTCGCCAGGAACTGGGGCCAACGTCCTGACTTTC
NA	TRBV24-1	NA	TRBJ2-2	CATSDSGREGYKSTGELFF	TGTGCCACCAGTGATTCGGGCAGGGAAGGGTACAAGAGCACCGGGGAGCTGTTTTTT
NA	TRBV3-1	TRBD2	TRBJ2-3	CASSQDAAGALGDTQYF	TGTGCCAGCAGCCAAGACGCAGCGGGGGCCCTCGGGGATACGCAGTATTTT
NA	TRBV19	NA	TRBJ2-4	CATSSGKGDIQYF	TGTGCCACCTCGTCAGGAAAGGGGGACATTCAGTACTTC
many	TRBV10-1	NA	TRBJ2-3	CASSESEDRSTDTQYF	TGCGCCAGCAGTGAGTCGGAGGACAGAAGCACAGATACGCAGTATTTT
NA	TRBV4-1	TRBD1	TRBJ1-1	CASSQGADREAFF	TGCGCCAGCAGCCAAGGAGCGGACAGGGAAGCTTTCTTT
NA	TRBV6-2/TRBV6-3	NA	TRBJ2-1	CASSYSMVNEQFF	TGTGCCAGCAGTTACTCGATGGTCAATGAGCAGTTCTTC
NA	TRBV15	TRBD1	TRBJ1-1	CATIQHSGTGDTEAFF	TGTGCCACCATCCAGCACTCCGGGACAGGGGACACTGAAGCTTTCTTT
many	TRBV5-1	NA	TRBJ1-2	CASSSGELGHGYTF	TGCGCCAGCAGCTCAGGGGAGTTGGGTCATGGCTACACCTTC
NA	TRBV7-9	NA	TRBJ2-7	CASSRGLYEQYF	TGTGCCAGCAGCCGGGGGCTCTACGAGCAGTACTTC
NA	TRBV5-6	NA	TRBJ2-5	CASARGRETQYF	TGTGCCAGCGCGCGGGGGCGAGAGACCCAGTACTTC
NA	TRBV10-3	TRBD1	TRBJ2-5	CAISGARGIEETQYF	TGTGCCATCAGTGGGGCCAGGGGGATTGAAGAGACCCAGTACTTC
NA	TRBV5-4	NA	TRBJ2-1	CASSLFEYNEQFF	TGTGCCAGCAGCTTGTTTGAATACAATGAGCAGTTCTTC
few	TRBV10-3	NA	TRBJ1-2	CAIRYLYGYTF	TGTGCCATCAGGTACCTCTATGGCTACACCTTC
NA	TRBV13	TRBD2	TRBJ2-1	CASSPGLAGGLELYEQFF	TGTGCCAGCAGCCCGGGACTAGCGGGGGGGCTCGAGTTATATGAGCAGTTCTTC
many	TRBV4-2	NA	TRBJ2-3	CASSQDDWTDTQYF	TGTGCCAGCAGCCAGGACGACTGGACAGATACGCAGTATTTT
many	TRBV6-5	TRBD1	TRBJ1-2	CASSPGQGITYF	TGTGCCAGCAGTCCCGGACAGGGGATAACCTACTTC
NA	TRBV4-1	NA	TRBJ2-1	CASSQASGGTYNEQFF	TGCGCCAGCAGCCAAGCGTCGGGGGGCACCTACAATGAGCAGTTCTTC
few	TRBV10-3	NA	TRBJ1-2	CAISERQIYGYTF	TGTGCCATCAGTGAACGACAGATCTACGGCTACACCTTC
few	TRBV4-1	NA	TRBJ2-1	CASSPGPLWGEQFF	TGCGCCAGCAGCCCGGGGCCCCTCTGGGGTGAGCAGTTCTTC
many	TRBV7-9	NA	TRBJ2-1	CASSSTFRSYNEQFF	TGTGCCAGCAGCTCGACCTTTCGATCCTACAATGAGCAGTTCTTC
NA	TRBV15	TRBD1	TRBJ2-3	CATSRDRQGADTQYF	TGTGCCACCAGCAGAGACAGACAGGGCGCAGATACGCAGTATTTT